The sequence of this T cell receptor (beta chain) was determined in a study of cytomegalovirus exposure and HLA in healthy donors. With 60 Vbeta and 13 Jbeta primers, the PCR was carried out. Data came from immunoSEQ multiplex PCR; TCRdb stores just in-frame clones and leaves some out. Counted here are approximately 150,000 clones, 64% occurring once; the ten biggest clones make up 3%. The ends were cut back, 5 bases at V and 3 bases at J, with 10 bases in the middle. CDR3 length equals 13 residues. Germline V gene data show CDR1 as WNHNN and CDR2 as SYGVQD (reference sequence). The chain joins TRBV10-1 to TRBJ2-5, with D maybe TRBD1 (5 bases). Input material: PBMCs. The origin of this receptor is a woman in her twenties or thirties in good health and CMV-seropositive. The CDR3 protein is CASSRTMEETQYF. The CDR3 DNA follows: TGCGCCAGCAGTCGGACAATGGAAGAGACCCAGTACTTC.